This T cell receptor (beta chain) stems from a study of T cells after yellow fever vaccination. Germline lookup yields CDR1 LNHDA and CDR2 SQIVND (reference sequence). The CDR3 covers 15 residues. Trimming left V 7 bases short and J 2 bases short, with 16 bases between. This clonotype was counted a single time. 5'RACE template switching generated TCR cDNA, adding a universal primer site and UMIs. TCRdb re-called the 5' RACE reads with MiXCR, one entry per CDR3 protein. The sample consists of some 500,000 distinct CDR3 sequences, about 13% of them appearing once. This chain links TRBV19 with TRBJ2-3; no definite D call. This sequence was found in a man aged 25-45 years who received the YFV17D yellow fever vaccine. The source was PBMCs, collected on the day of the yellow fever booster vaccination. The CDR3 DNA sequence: TGTGCCAGTAAATACTCCAGGCAGACCACAGATACGCAGTATTTT. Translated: CASKYSRQTTDTQYF.